Here is one T cell receptor beta chain with its context. In this sample, this clone turned up a few times. Its antigen is not yet known. Base qualities are not provided; no much larger clone lies one nucleotide away. The source of the sample is a study of blood T cell repertoires in COVID-19 (dated by TCRdb to the early 2020s). Notes on the research overall: Samples from collaborators originated in the United States, Italy and Spain and spanned both the acute and convalescent phases of COVID-19. Where HLA class I and class II types were available, the types were taken from metadata supplied by the sample provider, not from assay-based typing. The repertoires were made available in a free public database intended to serve as a resource for research on the immune response to SARS-CoV-2. Deeply sampled blood TCRbeta repertoires from subjects exposed to, actively infected with, or recovered from COVID-19 were included in the dataset. The sample metadata nearly always contained a de-identified subject ID, COVID-19 status, age in years and sex. The prospective study material was composed of cDNA or gDNA derived from T cells, B-cell-depleted T cells, or PBMCs. The samples were drawn from two sources: the first 160 participants of the ongoing ImmuneRACE study, and 1,200 or so subjects contributed by 6 global collaborators. Overall study results and their limits: Clinical and demographic metadata were provided uncurated, with the amount varying by source and participant.

One collaborating source in Seattle enrolled patients during active infection and followed them longitudinally through the course of disease. Whole blood was collected in K2EDTA tubes by collaborating institutions according to the institutions' own protocols. For TCRbeta analysis, collaborators shipped samples in one of three forms: frozen whole blood, isolated PBMCs, or DNA extracted from either of those sample types. The immunoSEQ Assay, a bias-controlled multiplex PCR, was used to amplify TCRbeta CDR3 regions from genomic DNA. Processing in the source paper ran as follows. Within the assay, amplification of reference gene primers was used to estimate how many nucleated cells each sample contained. Sequence reads were collapsed and filtered to measure the absolute abundance of every unique TCRbeta CDR3 rearrangement. For each sample, productive Simpson clonality was calculated by taking the square root of Simpson's diversity index across productive rearrangements. This immuneACCESS table, as held by TCRdb, lists in-frame sequences with V and J called but not all clones. Of the missing ones, under half trace to an unresolved V gene in checked studies; the others have no known cause. The V and J calls and clone size were taken over from that table, and D and trimming were inferred from the DNA. The sample yields some 250,000 clones; roughly nine tenths were counted once. The ten largest clonotypes hold 12% of the sample.

The source is a woman in her 30s with COVID-19, enrolled during active disease. The specimen was peripheral blood.

The DNA is TGTGCCAGTAGTCTAACCGAGAACTCTGGAAACACCATATATTTT. This translates into CASSLTENSGNTIYF. The rearranged chain carries TRBV19 and TRBJ1-3; the D gene remains uncertain. In the germline V gene (reference sequence), CDR1 corresponds to LNHDA and CDR2 to SQIVND. Relative to germline, V is 5 bases shorter and J is 0 bases shorter, with 11 bases between their ends. Including the terminal cysteine and phenylalanine, the CDR3 comprises 15 residues. Here the CDR3 DNA is all that survives: 45 bases in frame from base 1. Extended through the reference TRBV19 and TRBJ1-3 proteins, this CDR3 yields the full variable domain: DGGITQSPKYLFRKEGQNVTLSCEQNLNHDAMYWYRQDPGQGLRLIYYSQIVNDFQKGDIAEGYSVSREKKESFPLTVTSAQKNPTAFYLCASSLTENSGNTIYFGEGSWLTVV.